The clone carrying this T cell receptor beta chain was counted at least ten times. The data stem from a study of CD8+CD57+ T cells in acquired aplastic anemia. All patients picked for sequencing had shown, by flow cytometry, an expansion of CD8+CD57+ cells. Germline V gene sequence: CDR1 SGHDN, CDR2 FVKESK. Between the trimmed V and J ends, which lost 6 bases and 2 bases, there was a span of 9 bases. The CDR3 is 13 amino acids. Genomic DNA templated the TCR beta VDJ and CDR3 profiling. TCRdb re-called the reads with MiXCR, one entry per CDR3 protein. In the table there are about 190,000 distinct CDR3 sequences, roughly half of which are singletons.

The J gene is TRBJ2-3, the V gene TRBV14, with D possibly TRBD1 on 5 matching bases. The specimen was sorted CD4+, CD8+, or CD8+CD57+ T cells (not recorded which) from PBMCs. The source is a human donor with aplastic anemia. As DNA, the CDR3 is TGTGCCAGCAGTGGCAGGGCCACAGATACGCAGTATTTT. Translated: CASSGRATDTQYF.